This T cell receptor (beta chain) was recorded in a study of T cell responses to AZD1222 COVID-19 vaccine. General study results and limits: Donors, mostly white British, included more females; clonal diversity was possibly underestimated.

Worth noting for this clone: The target antigen is unknown.

With 0 bases removed from V and 6 bases from J, the gap between germline ends came to 15 bases. Germline V lookup: CDR1 MGHRA, CDR2 YSYEKL. The CDR3 runs 15 residues. Here immunoSEQ multiplex PCR was the method, and the copy in TCRdb shows in-frame clones only, minus some. The repertoire holds roughly 80,000 clones, 75% to 95% seen once, with 4.5% to 5.5% in the top ten. The V and J genes are TRBV4-1 and TRBJ2-7; D is perhaps TRBD2 (6 bases). Material: peripheral blood, obtained on day 0 of MenACWY control vaccination. This clonotype was sampled from an adult in good health. The CDR3 reads CASSQDIGGSGEQYF. The CDR3 nucleotides are TGCGCCAGCAGCCAAGATATCGGGGGTTCAGGCGAGCAGTACTTC.